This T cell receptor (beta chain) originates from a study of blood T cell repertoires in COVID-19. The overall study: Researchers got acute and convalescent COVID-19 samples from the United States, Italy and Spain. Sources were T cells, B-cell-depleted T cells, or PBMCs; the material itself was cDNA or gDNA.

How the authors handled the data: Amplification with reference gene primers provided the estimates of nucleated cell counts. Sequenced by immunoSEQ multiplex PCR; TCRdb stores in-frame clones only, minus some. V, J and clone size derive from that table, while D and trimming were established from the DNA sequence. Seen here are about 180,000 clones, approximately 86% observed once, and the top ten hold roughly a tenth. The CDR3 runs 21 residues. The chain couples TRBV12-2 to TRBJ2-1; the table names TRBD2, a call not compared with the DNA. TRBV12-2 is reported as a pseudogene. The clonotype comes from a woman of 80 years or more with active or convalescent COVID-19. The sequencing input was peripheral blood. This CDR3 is CASRLAGTSGPNFGNKNEQFF. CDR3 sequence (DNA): TGTGCAAGTCGCTTAGCGGGGACTAGCGGACCTAACTTTGGGAATAAAAATGAGCAGTTCTTC.